The 9 T cell receptor beta chains presented below share a single source sample, sequenced in a study of CXCR3-negative and CXCR3-positive naive CD8 T cells. Study observations and caveats: The study found more hydrophobic TRB CDR3s in CXCR3-positive naive cells than in CXCR3-negative naive cells.

No antigen has been assigned to these receptors. Carrying UMI labels, the TRB cDNA libraries were prepared through 5' RACE. TCRdb processed the 5' RACE reads again and assigns one entry to each CDR3 protein, with no DNA. This sample's table has under 150,000 distinct CDR3 sequences. Sequenced sample: naive CXCR3+ CD8+ T cells from blood. Subset in this sample: CD45RO-CCR7+CD27+CD95- naive CD8+ T cells expressing CXCR3 (TNR3+). The origin of the receptors is a human donor in good health. Some clones in this sample may be carry-over from other donors' samples.

CDR3 residues: CASSKGPSSYNEQFF. The chain couples TRBV7-2 to TRBJ2-1; the TCRdb call, TRBD2, lacks DNA for checking. The CDR3 is 15 amino acids. Germline V gene data show CDR1 as SGHTA and CDR2 as FQGNSA.

The chain uses TRBV19 and TRBJ2-7. The length of the CDR3 is 13 residues. Germline loops: CDR1 LNHDA, CDR2 SQIVND (reference sequence). CDR3 protein: CASSIDRHYEQYF.

The CDR3 region is CSAELGQGTSEQFF. V gene TRBV29-1 combines with J gene TRBJ2-1; TCRdb indicates TRBD1, and absent DNA this call remains unverified. The CDR3 contains 14 residues. Per germline, CDR1 SQVTM and CDR2 ANQGSEA.

V and J are TRBV4-1 and TRBJ2-1; TCRdb's D call, TRBD1, is unchecked because there is no DNA. Germline CDR1 reads MGHRA; CDR2 reads YSYEKL. This CDR3 region has 15 residues. The CDR3 spells CASSQDPRLYNEQFF.

V usage is TRBV7-9 and J usage is TRBJ2-5. Looked up from germline, CDR1 is SEHNR and CDR2 is FQNEAQ (reference sequence). The CDR3 has 17 amino acids. CDR3 in amino acids: CASSSVFDADYQETQYF.

J is TRBJ2-1 and V is TRBV4-3; TCRdb lists TRBD1, though no DNA is available to test this call. Germline-derived CDR1 and CDR2 are LGHNA and YSLEER. The CDR3 covers 16 residues. The CDR3 protein is CASSQDRSGGGNEQFF.

The CDR3 protein is CASSPPGGPIYEQYF. V is TRBV7-9 and J is TRBJ2-7; TCRdb lists TRBD1, though no DNA is available to test this call. CDR3 length: 15 residues. Germline V gene sequence: CDR1 SEHNR, CDR2 FQNEAQ (reference sequence).

The chain is built from TRBV12-3 or TRBV12-4 and TRBJ2-3; the D call of TRBD2 rests on TCRdb alone, since no DNA is present to check it. CDR3 length: 12 amino acids. The CDR3 here is CASRGEEDTQYF.

V usage is TRBV10-2 and J usage is TRBJ2-1; TCRdb's D gene call, TRBD2, goes unchecked for lack of DNA. This CDR3 comprises 15 residues. Germline V gene data show CDR1 as WSHSY and CDR2 as SAAADI. The CDR3: CASTNYNSGNNEQFF.